Listed below are T cell receptor beta chains from one sample, sequenced in a study of somatic mutations in cytotoxic T cells in rheumatoid arthritis. The data were produced by immunoSEQ multiplex PCR, yet TCRdb's version contains in-frame clones alone and is incomplete. This table holds 20,000 to 25,000 clones, around 84% found once. The sequenced sample consisted of CD8+ T cells sorted from blood. The receptors originated from a woman aged 50 to 60 in good health. CDR3s include the opening cysteine and the closing phenylalanine or tryptophan.

j_gene: TRBJ1-6; v_gene: TRBV28; CDR3aa: CASSTHTGANSPLHF
j_gene: TRBJ1-1; v_gene: TRBV5-1; CDR3aa: CASSLAAPTGTEAFF
j_gene: TRBJ1-1; v_gene: TRBV4-3; CDR3aa: CASSQGTGEGTEAFF
j_gene: TRBJ2-5; v_gene: TRBV9; CDR3aa: CASSPGLAGVQETQYF
j_gene: TRBJ1-2; v_gene: TRBV29-1; CDR3aa: CSVEDPSFYGYTF
j_gene: TRBJ1-6; v_gene: TRBV11-3; CDR3aa: CASSLAGTGGLLYNSPLHF
j_gene: TRBJ2-5; v_gene: TRBV7-2; CDR3aa: CASTLAGWSGTQYF
j_gene: TRBJ2-1; v_gene: TRBV25-1; CDR3aa: CASGAERGTYNEQFF
j_gene: TRBJ2-5; v_gene: TRBV5-1; CDR3aa: CASSFPRGGAEETQYF
j_gene: TRBJ2-3; v_gene: TRBV6-6; CDR3aa: CASSLVGGSTDTQYF
j_gene: TRBJ2-3; v_gene: TRBV4-1; CDR3aa: CASSRVRTGTDTQYF
j_gene: TRBJ2-5; v_gene: TRBV5-6; CDR3aa: CASSWTSGGVETQYF
j_gene: TRBJ2-7; v_gene: TRBV11-2; CDR3aa: CASSLARGAYEQYF
j_gene: TRBJ2-2; v_gene: TRBV4-1; CDR3aa: CASSQGVGELFF
j_gene: TRBJ2-1; v_gene: TRBV9; CDR3aa: CASSGGTSGGNEQFF
j_gene: TRBJ1-1; v_gene: TRBV5-4; CDR3aa: CASSAQGGTEAFF
j_gene: TRBJ1-2; v_gene: TRBV28; CDR3aa: CASSAGQSGYGYTF
j_gene: TRBJ2-5; v_gene: TRBV6-1; CDR3aa: CASSQDRGRGETQYF
j_gene: TRBJ2-7; v_gene: TRBV6-5; CDR3aa: CASSYSPGQGAGEQYF
j_gene: TRBJ1-1; v_gene: TRBV13; CDR3aa: CASSPPGGRLLNTEAFF
j_gene: TRBJ2-5; v_gene: TRBV5-4; CDR3aa: CASSPIPLAGGPGETQYF
j_gene: TRBJ2-5; v_gene: TRBV18; CDR3aa: CASSPDRGQETQYF
j_gene: TRBJ2-7; v_gene: TRBV27; CDR3aa: CASSSPAGEEQYF
j_gene: TRBJ2-7; v_gene: TRBV5-6; CDR3aa: CASSSMTYEQYF
j_gene: TRBJ1-2; v_gene: TRBV7-9; CDR3aa: CASSLGTGDYGYTF
j_gene: TRBJ1-2; v_gene: TRBV2; CDR3aa: CASSEPGQGNYGYTF
j_gene: TRBJ2-1; v_gene: TRBV5-8; CDR3aa: CASSLLGQTYNEQFF
j_gene: TRBJ1-2; v_gene: TRBV11-2; CDR3aa: CASSARQSWSYTF
j_gene: TRBJ1-1; v_gene: TRBV7-9; CDR3aa: CASRTPNTEAFF
j_gene: TRBJ2-3; v_gene: TRBV2; CDR3aa: CASSEAVTGAGDGTDTQYF
j_gene: TRBJ2-7; v_gene: TRBV25-1; CDR3aa: CASKRRYHPYEQYF
j_gene: TRBJ2-7; v_gene: TRBV7-2; CDR3aa: CASSFTRLASSYEQYF
j_gene: TRBJ1-2; v_gene: TRBV6-5; CDR3aa: CATIEPQGASYGYTF
j_gene: TRBJ1-1; v_gene: TRBV19; CDR3aa: CASSIGRNTEAFF
j_gene: TRBJ1-4; v_gene: TRBV9; CDR3aa: CASSARDRGPNEKLFF
j_gene: TRBJ2-7; v_gene: TRBV18; CDR3aa: CASSPGGISYEQYF
j_gene: TRBJ2-5; v_gene: TRBV11-1; CDR3aa: CASSPRIAPNQETQYF
j_gene: TRBJ1-1; v_gene: TRBV7-9; CDR3aa: CASSTSGGYTEAFF
j_gene: TRBJ2-7; v_gene: TRBV5-4; CDR3aa: CASSDAGTGEENEQYF